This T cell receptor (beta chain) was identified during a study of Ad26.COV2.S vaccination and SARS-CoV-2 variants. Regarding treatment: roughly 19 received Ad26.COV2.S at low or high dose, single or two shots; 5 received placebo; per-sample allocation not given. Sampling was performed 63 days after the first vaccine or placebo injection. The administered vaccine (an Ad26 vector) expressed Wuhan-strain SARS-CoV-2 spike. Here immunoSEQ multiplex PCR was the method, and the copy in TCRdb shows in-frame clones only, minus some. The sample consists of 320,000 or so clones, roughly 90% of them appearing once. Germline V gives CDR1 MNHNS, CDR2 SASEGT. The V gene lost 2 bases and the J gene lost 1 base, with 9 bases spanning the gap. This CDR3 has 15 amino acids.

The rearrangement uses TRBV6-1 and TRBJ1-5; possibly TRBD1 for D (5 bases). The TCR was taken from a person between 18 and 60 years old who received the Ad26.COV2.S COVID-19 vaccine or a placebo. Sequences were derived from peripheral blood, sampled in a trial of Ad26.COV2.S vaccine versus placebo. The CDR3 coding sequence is TGTGCCAGCAGTGAACAGGGAGGAAGCAATCAGCCCCAGCATTTT. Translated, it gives CASSEQGGSNQPQHF.